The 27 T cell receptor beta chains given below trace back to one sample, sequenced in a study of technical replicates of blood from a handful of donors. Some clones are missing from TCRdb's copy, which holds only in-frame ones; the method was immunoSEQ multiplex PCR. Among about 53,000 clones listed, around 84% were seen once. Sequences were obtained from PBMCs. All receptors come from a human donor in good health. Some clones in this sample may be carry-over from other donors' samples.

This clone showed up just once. CDR3 loop: CASSQDQGISSYEQYF. In nucleotides, the CDR3 is TGCGCCAGCAGCCAAGATCAGGGGATATCTTCCTACGAGCAGTACTTC. The V call is TRBV4-1, the J call TRBJ2-7; tentatively, D is TRBD1 (6 bases). The germline V and J ends were trimmed by 0 bases and 1 base, with 13 bases remaining between them. The CDR3 runs to 16 residues. Germline V lookup: CDR1 MGHRA, CDR2 YSYEKL.

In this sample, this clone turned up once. This chain's CDR3 is CASSLGLKGTEAFF. The CDR3 bases are TGTGCCAGCAGCTTAGGCTTAAAGGGGACTGAAGCTTTCTTT. This rearrangement joins TRBV7-6 to TRBJ1-1; a weak D match, TRBD1 (5 bases). The V gene's germline CDR1 is SGHVS and CDR2 FNYEAQ. CDR3 length: 14 residues. V was trimmed by 1 base and J by 5 bases, leaving 11 bases between them.

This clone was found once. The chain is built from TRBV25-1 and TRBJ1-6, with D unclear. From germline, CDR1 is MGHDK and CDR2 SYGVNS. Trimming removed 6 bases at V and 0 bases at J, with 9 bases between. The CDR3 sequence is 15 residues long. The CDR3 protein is CASRQPSSYNSPLHF. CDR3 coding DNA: TGTGCCAGCAGACAGCCGAGCTCCTATAATTCACCCCTCCACTTT.

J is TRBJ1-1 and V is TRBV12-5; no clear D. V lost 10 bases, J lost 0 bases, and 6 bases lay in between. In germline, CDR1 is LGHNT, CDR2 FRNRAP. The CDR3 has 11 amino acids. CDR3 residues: CATGVNTEAFF. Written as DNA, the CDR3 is TGTGCTACCGGTGTGAACACTGAAGCTTTCTTT.

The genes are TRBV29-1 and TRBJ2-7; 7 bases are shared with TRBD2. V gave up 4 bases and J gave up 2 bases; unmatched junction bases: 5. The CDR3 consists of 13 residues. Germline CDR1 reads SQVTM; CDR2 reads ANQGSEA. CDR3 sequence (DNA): TGCAGCGTTGCGCCTAGCGGAACCTACGAGCAGTACTTC. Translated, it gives CSVAPSGTYEQYF.

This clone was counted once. The CDR3 sequence: CASSQGMNTEAFF. In DNA form, the CDR3 reads TGTGCCAGCAGCCAGGGGATGAACACTGAAGCTTTCTTT. J is TRBJ1-1 and V is TRBV7-3; D may be TRBD1 (6 bases). V was pared by 5 bases and J by 0 bases, with 7 bases between. Germline CDR1 is SGHTA and CDR2 is FQGTGA. The CDR3 has 13 residues.

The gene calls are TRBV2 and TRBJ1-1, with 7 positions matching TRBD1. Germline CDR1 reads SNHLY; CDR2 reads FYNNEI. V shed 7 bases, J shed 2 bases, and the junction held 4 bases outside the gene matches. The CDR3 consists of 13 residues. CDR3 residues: CASTRDSNTEAFF. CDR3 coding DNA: TGTGCCAGCACCCGGGACAGCAACACTGAAGCTTTCTTT. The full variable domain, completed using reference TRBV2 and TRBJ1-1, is EPEVTQTPSHQVTQMGQEVILRCVPISNHLYFYWYRQILGQKVEFLVSFYNNEISEKSEIFDDQFSVERPDGSNFTLKIRSTKLEDSAMYFCASTRDSNTEAFFGQGTRLTVV.

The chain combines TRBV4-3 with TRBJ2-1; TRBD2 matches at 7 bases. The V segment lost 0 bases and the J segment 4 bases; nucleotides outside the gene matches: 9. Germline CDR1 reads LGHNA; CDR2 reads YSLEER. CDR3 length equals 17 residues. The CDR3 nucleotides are TGCGCCAGCAGCCAAGATTTCCCCGGGAGGAAATACAATGAGCAGTTCTTC. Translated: CASSQDFPGRKYNEQFF.

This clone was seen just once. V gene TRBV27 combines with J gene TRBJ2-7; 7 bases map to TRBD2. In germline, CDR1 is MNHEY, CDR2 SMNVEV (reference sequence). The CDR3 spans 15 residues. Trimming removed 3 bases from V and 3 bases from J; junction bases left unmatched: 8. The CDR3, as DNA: TGTGCCAGCAGTTTGAGTGGGACTACCAACTACGAGCAGTACTTC. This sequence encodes CASSLSGTTNYEQYF.

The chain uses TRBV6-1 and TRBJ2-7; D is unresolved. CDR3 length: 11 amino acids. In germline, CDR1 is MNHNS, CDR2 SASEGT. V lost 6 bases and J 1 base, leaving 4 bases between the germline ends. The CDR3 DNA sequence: TGTGCCAGCAGATTATCCTACGAGCAGTACTTC. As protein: CASRLSYEQYF.

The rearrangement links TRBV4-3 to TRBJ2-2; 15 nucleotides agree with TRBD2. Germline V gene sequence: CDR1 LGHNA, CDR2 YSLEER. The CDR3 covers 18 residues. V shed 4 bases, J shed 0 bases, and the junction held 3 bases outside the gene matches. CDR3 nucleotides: TGCGCCAGCAGCCTGGGACTAGCGGGGGGACCGAACACCGGGGAGCTGTTTTTT. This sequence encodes CASSLGLAGGPNTGELFF.

CDR3 in amino acids: CAWKASGSPFTDTQYF. CDR3 nucleotide sequence: TGTGCCTGGAAGGCTAGCGGGAGTCCCTTCACAGATACGCAGTATTTT. The chain has TRBV30 and TRBJ2-3; 10 bases line up with TRBD2. The J segment lost 2 bases and the V segment lost 4 bases, leaving 9 bases of the junction unmatched. The length of the CDR3 is 16 residues. Germline assignment: CDR1 GTSNPN and CDR2 SVGIG (reference sequence).

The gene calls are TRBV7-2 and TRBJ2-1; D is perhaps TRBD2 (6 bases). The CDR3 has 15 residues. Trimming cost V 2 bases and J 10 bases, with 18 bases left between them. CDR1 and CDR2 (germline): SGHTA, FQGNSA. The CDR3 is CASSLQGLPLGEQFF. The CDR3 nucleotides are TGTGCCAGCAGCTTACAGGGACTTCCTCTTGGGGAGCAGTTCTTC.

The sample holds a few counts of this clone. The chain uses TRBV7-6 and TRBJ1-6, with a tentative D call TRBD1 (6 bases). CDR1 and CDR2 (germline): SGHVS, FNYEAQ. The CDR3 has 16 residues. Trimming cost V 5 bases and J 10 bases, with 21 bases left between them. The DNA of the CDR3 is TGTGCCAGCAGCCCGAGGAATCCATCAGGGGTCTCACCCCTCCACTTT. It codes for CASSPRNPSGVSPLHF.

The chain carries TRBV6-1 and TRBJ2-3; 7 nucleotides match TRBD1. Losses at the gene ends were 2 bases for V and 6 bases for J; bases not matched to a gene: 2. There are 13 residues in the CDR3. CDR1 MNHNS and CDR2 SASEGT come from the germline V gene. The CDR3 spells CASSERGPDTQYF. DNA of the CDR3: TGTGCCAGCAGTGAAAGGGGGCCGGATACGCAGTATTTT.

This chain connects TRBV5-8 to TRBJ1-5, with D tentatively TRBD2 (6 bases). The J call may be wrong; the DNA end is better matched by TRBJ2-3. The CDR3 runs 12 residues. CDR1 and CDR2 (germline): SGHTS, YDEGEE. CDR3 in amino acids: CASSARAGSQYF. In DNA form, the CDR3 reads TGTGCCAGCAGCGCACGGGCGGGGTCCCAGTATTTT.

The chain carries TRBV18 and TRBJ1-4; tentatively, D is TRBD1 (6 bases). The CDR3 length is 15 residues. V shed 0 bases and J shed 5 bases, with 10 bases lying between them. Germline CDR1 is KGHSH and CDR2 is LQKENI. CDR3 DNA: TGTGCCAGCTCACCACCTGACAGGACGAATGAAAAACTGTTTTTT. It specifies CASSPPDRTNEKLFF.

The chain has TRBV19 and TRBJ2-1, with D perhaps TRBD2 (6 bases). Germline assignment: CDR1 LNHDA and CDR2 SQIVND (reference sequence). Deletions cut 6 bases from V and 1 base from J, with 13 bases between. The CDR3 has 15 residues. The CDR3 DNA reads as TGTGCCAGTAGCTTATTGGGGACTTCCTACAATGAGCAGTTCTTC. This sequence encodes CASSLLGTSYNEQFF.

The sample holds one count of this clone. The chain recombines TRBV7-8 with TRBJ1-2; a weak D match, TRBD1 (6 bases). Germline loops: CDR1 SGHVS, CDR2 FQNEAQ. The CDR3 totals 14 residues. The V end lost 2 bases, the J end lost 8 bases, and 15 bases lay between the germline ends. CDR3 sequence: CASSLTDRPSGYTF. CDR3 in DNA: TGTGCCAGCAGCTTAACGGACAGACCCTCGGGCTACACCTTC. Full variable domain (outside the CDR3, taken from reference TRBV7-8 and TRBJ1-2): GAGVSQSPRYKVAKRGQDVALRCDPISGHVSLFWYQQALGQGPEFLTYFQNEAQLDKSGLPSDRFFAERPEGSVSTLKIQRTQQEDSAVYLCASSLTDRPSGYTFGSGTRLTVV.

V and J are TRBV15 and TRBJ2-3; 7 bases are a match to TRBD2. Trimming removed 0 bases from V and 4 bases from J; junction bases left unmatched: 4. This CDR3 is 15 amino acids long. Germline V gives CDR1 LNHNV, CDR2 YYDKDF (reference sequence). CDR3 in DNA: TGTGCCACCAGCAGAGAAGCGGGGACCGCAGATACGCAGTATTTT. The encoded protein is CATSREAGTADTQYF. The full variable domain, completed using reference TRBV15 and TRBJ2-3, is DAMVIQNPRYQVTQFGKPVTLSCSQTLNHNVMYWYQQKSSQAPKLLFHYYDKDFNNEADTPDNFQSRRPNTSFCFLDIRSPGLGDTAMYLCATSREAGTADTQYFGPGTRLTVL.

The CDR3 DNA reads TGTGCCTGGGGGACAACCTACGAGCAGTACTTC. Its translation is CAWGTTYEQYF. V gene TRBV30 combines with J gene TRBJ2-7; D is perhaps TRBD1 (6 bases). The CDR3 totals 11 residues. Trimming took off 5 bases at V and 2 bases at J, with 7 bases between the two ends. Germline-derived CDR1 and CDR2 are GTSNPN and SVGIG (reference sequence).

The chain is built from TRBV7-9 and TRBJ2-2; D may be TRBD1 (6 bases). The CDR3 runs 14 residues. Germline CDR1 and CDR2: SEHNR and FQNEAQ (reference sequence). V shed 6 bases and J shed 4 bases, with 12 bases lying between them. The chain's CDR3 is CASRPTGPTGELFF. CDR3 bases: TGTGCCAGCAGGCCGACAGGACCCACCGGGGAGCTGTTTTTT.

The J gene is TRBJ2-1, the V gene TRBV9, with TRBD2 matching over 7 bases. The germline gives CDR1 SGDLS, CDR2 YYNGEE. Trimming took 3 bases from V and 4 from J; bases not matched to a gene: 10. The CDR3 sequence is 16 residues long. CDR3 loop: CASSGPAGRGYNEQFF. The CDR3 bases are TGTGCCAGCAGCGGACCAGCAGGGAGGGGATACAATGAGCAGTTCTTC.

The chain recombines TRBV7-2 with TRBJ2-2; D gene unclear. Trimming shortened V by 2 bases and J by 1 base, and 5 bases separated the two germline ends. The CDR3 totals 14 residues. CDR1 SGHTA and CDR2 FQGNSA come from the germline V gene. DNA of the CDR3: TGTGCCAGCAGCTTAAATAAGAACACCGGGGAGCTGTTTTTT. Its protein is CASSLNKNTGELFF.

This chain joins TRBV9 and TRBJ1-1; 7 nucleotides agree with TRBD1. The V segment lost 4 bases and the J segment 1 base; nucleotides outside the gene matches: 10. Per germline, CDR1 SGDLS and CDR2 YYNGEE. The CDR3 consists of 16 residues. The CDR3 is CASSPGGWGTNTEAFF. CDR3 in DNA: TGTGCCAGCAGCCCAGGGGGGTGGGGGACGAACACTGAAGCTTTCTTT.

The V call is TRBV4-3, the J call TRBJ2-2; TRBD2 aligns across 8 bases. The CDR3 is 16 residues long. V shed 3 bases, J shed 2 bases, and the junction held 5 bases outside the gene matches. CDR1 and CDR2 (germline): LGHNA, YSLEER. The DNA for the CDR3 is TGCGCCAGCAGCCATGGACTAGCTACAAACACCGGGGAGCTGTTTTTT. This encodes CASSHGLATNTGELFF.

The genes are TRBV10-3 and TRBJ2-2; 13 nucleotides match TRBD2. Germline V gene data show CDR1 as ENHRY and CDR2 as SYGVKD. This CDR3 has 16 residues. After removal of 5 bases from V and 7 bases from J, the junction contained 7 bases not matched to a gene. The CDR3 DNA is TGTGCCATCAGTTCCGGGACTAGCGGGACGAGCGGGGAGCTGTTTTTT. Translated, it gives CAISSGTSGTSGELFF.